Following are 15 T cell receptor beta chains from one sample sequenced in a study of blood T cell repertoires in COVID-19. The assay was immunoSEQ multiplex PCR, and TCRdb's table has in-frame clones only and misses some. The data contain about 100,000 clones, around 90% of them seen just once; the ten biggest clones take up around 6.9%. Source material: peripheral blood. These receptors came from a woman aged 55-75 years with acute or convalescent COVID-19.

The rearrangement links TRBV28 to TRBJ2-5, with a weak D call TRBD1 (6 bases). With 5 bases removed from V and 2 bases from J, the gap between germline ends came to 12 bases. This CDR3 comprises 14 residues. The V gene's germline CDR1 is MDHEN and CDR2 SYDVKM. CDR3 region: CASSLGHPQETQYF. In DNA form, the CDR3 reads TGTGCCAGCAGTCTGGGACACCCTCAAGAGACCCAGTACTTC.

The J gene is TRBJ2-1, the V gene TRBV11-2; 13 nucleotides line up with TRBD2. The V segment lost 5 bases and the J segment 4 bases; nucleotides outside the gene matches: 5. Per the germline V gene, CDR1 is SGHAT and CDR2 is FQNNGV. This CDR3 is 16 amino acids long. The chain's CDR3 is CASSLPGLAGYNEQFF. The CDR3 coding sequence is TGTGCCAGCAGCCTGCCGGGACTAGCGGGGTACAATGAGCAGTTCTTC.

V is TRBV6-5 and J is TRBJ2-7, with 7 bases lining up with TRBD1. V was clipped by 2 bases and J by 2 bases; unmatched bases: 6. Germline-derived CDR1 and CDR2 are MNHEY and SVGAGI. The CDR3 has 15 amino acids. The CDR3 region has the DNA TGTGCCAGCAGTTACGCAGGGACAGAAGCCTACGAGCAGTACTTC. Translated, it gives CASSYAGTEAYEQYF.

J is TRBJ2-3 and V is TRBV9; D is undetermined. Germline CDR1 is SGDLS and CDR2 is YYNGEE. V was clipped by 4 bases and J by 2 bases, with 11 bases between them. This CDR3 spans 14 amino acids. DNA for the CDR3: TGTGCCAGCAGCCACCCCGGGTCCACAGATACGCAGTATTTT. Protein sequence: CASSHPGSTDTQYF.

This CDR3 is CASSFGPTGEKLFF. DNA of the CDR3: TGTGCCAGCAGTTTTGGGCCTACTGGTGAAAAACTGTTTTTT. The chain joins TRBV27 to TRBJ1-4; no firm D call. Looked up from germline, CDR1 is MNHEY and CDR2 is SMNVEV (reference sequence). Between the trimmed V and J ends, which lost 3 bases and 7 bases, there was a span of 12 bases. This CDR3 is 14 amino acids long.

J is TRBJ1-3 and V is TRBV7-9; 7 bases are shared with TRBD1. Germline values: CDR1 SEHNR, CDR2 FQNEAQ (reference sequence). V trimming: 2 bases; J trimming: 0 bases; junction bases outside the gene matches: 4. The CDR3 totals 16 residues. The CDR3 DNA reads as TGTGCCAGCAGCTTAACAACAGGGGTCTCTGGAAACACCATATATTTT. Protein product: CASSLTTGVSGNTIYF.

This chain joins TRBV4-1 and TRBJ2-2; 8 nucleotides match TRBD2. Germline V CDR1 and CDR2: MGHRA, YSYEKL. The CDR3 totals 17 residues. Trimming at V came to 3 bases and at J to 5 bases, leaving 11 bases not matched to a gene. The CDR3 is CASSHLVGRGNTGELFF. The DNA for the CDR3 is TGCGCCAGCAGCCATCTGGTCGGGAGGGGGAATACCGGGGAGCTGTTTTTT.

The chain has TRBV7-9 and TRBJ1-1; D not certain. The CDR3 sequence is 12 residues long. Germline V gives CDR1 SEHNR, CDR2 FQNEAQ (reference sequence). The V and J ends lost 8 bases and 4 bases respectively, with 11 bases between them. CDR3 DNA: TGTGCCAGCGGGTTTGAGGGCACTGAAGCTTTCTTT. This translates into CASGFEGTEAFF.

This chain links TRBV28 with TRBJ1-2; no clear D gene. V lost 5 bases and J lost 8, with 18 bases in between. The germline CDR1 and CDR2 sequences are MDHEN and SYDVKM. The CDR3 has 14 amino acids. The CDR3 DNA reads TGTGCCAGCAGTCCCGGAGTCCGGGTGAGAGGCTACACCTTC. The encoded protein is CASSPGVRVRGYTF.

V is TRBV5-1 and J is TRBJ2-1; 10 nucleotides agree with TRBD2. The germline V gene has CDR1 SGHRS and CDR2 YFSETQ. V lost 4 bases and J lost 9; bases outside the gene matches: 10. This CDR3 spans 15 amino acids. As DNA, the CDR3 is TGCGCCAGCAGCCAGACTAGCGGGTCGTACTTTGAGCAGTTCTTC. It translates to CASSQTSGSYFEQFF.

The rearrangement joins TRBV3-1 (or the pseudogene TRBV3-2) to TRBJ2-7, with TRBD1 identical over 7 bases. Looked up from germline, CDR1 is LGHDT and CDR2 is YNNKEL (reference sequence). Unmatched junction bases numbered 12, after V lost 5 bases and J lost 2 bases. The CDR3 is 16 amino acids. Written as DNA, the CDR3 is TGTGCCAGCAGCTTCCACGCAAGGGGGCGGCCCTACGAGCAGTACTTC. It encodes CASSFHARGRPYEQYF.

The gene calls are TRBV6-5 and TRBJ2-7; D unclear. Germline V CDR1 and CDR2: MNHEY, SVGAGI. The ends were cut back, 10 bases at V and 3 bases at J, with 13 bases in the middle. The CDR3 totals 12 residues. This CDR3 reads CAIQGTVYEQYF. The CDR3 nucleotides are TGTGCCATTCAAGGCACAGTCTACGAGCAGTACTTC.

V gene TRBV29-1 combines with J gene TRBJ1-3; 10 nucleotides agree with TRBD1. The CDR3 spans 16 residues. V lost 4 bases, J lost 4 bases, and 10 bases stayed unmatched. The germline gives CDR1 SQVTM, CDR2 ANQGSEA. CDR3 bases: TGCAGCGTTGTATACGGGACAGGGGCGGGAGGAAACACCATATATTTT. It translates to CSVVYGTGAGGNTIYF. Full variable domain (outside the CDR3, taken from reference TRBV29-1 and TRBJ1-3): SAVISQKPSRDICQRGTSLTIQCQVDSQVTMMFWYRQQPGQSLTLIATANQGSEATYESGFVIDKFPISRPNLTFSTLTVSNMSPEDSSIYLCSVVYGTGAGGNTIYFGEGSWLTVV.

The chain joins TRBV9 to TRBJ2-7; 9 nucleotides match TRBD2. The CDR3 extends over 14 amino acids. With 1 base clipped from V and 5 bases from J, the junction kept 4 bases outside the gene matches. Germline-derived CDR1 and CDR2 are SGDLS and YYNGEE. The DNA of the CDR3 is TGTGCCAGCAGCGTACCTAGCGGGACCGACGAGCAGTACGTC. Translated, it gives CASSVPSGTDEQYV.

V gene TRBV2 combines with J gene TRBJ2-3; tentatively, D is TRBD1 (6 bases). Germline CDR1 reads SNHLY; CDR2 reads FYNNEI. V lost 7 bases to trimming and J lost 3 bases, with 14 bases between them. CDR3 length: 14 residues. CDR3 DNA: TGTGCCAGCAAGGGGACACCGGTAACAGATACGCAGTATTTT. It codes for CASKGTPVTDTQYF.